These 9 T cell receptor beta chains came from one sample sequenced in a study of cytomegalovirus exposure and HLA in healthy donors. Vbeta (60) and Jbeta (13) primers were used in the PCR. TCRdb keeps only in-frame clones here, not all; method: immunoSEQ multiplex PCR. The table has 100,000 to 150,000 clones, roughly 69% seen once. The source material was PBMCs. The receptors were gathered from a woman between 35 and 50 years old in good health and CMV-seropositive.

This clone was recorded a few times. The V call is TRBV6-1, the J call TRBJ1-2; D unresolved. CDR1 is MNHNS and CDR2 is SASEGT in the germline V gene. The V end lost 3 bases, the J end lost 8 bases, and 10 bases lay between the germline ends. The CDR3 loop spans 12 amino acids. Here the CDR3 DNA reads TGTGCCAGCAGTGACGGAGGGTACGGCTACACCTTC. Translating it yields CASSDGGYGYTF.

The CDR3 protein is CASSDPGQGDEKLFF. CDR3 nucleotide sequence: TGTGCCAGCAGTGACCCGGGACAGGGAGATGAAAAACTGTTTTTT. The chain couples TRBV25-1 to TRBJ1-4; TRBD1 matches at 9 bases. CDR1 is MGHDK, CDR2 SYGVNS, per germline. Unmatched junction bases numbered 5, after V lost 3 bases and J lost 6 bases. This CDR3 spans 15 amino acids.

The rearrangement links TRBV6-5 to TRBJ2-3; 11 bases align to TRBD2. The J segment lost 6 bases and the V segment lost 4 bases, leaving 6 bases of the junction unmatched. The germline V gene encodes CDR1 MNHEY and CDR2 SVGAGI. There are 15 residues in the CDR3. The CDR3 is CASSSTSGGFDTQYF. CDR3 bases: TGTGCCAGCAGTTCAACTAGCGGGGGTTTCGATACGCAGTATTTT.

The gene calls are TRBV5-1 and TRBJ2-1; 7 nucleotides agree with TRBD2. This CDR3 contains 14 residues. Looked up from germline, CDR1 is SGHRS and CDR2 is YFSETQ. The junction had 7 bases not matched to a gene; V was cut back by 2 bases and J by 8 bases. The CDR3 DNA reads TGCGCCAGCAGCTTTCAGAGCGGGGAGGATGAGCAGTTCTTC. This gives the protein CASSFQSGEDEQFF. Together with reference TRBV5-1 and TRBJ2-1, the CDR3 gives the full variable domain: KAGVTQTPRYLIKTRGQQVTLSCSPISGHRSVSWYQQTPGQGLQFLFEYFSETQRNKGNFPGRFSGRQFSNSRSEMNVSTLELGDSALYLCASSFQSGEDEQFFGPGTRLTVL.

The chain recombines TRBV28 with TRBJ1-1; 11 bases align to TRBD1. This CDR3 contains 15 residues. CDR1 MDHEN and CDR2 SYDVKM come from the germline V gene. The junction had 6 bases not matched to a gene; V was cut back by 6 bases and J by 3 bases. CDR3 region: CASSSWDRGDTEAFF. CDR3 in DNA: TGTGCCAGCAGCTCTTGGGACAGGGGGGACACTGAAGCTTTCTTT.

This chain connects TRBV7-2 to TRBJ1-1; no clear D. The CDR3 runs to 11 residues. Deletions cut 6 bases from V and 5 bases from J, with 7 bases between. Germline CDR1 is SGHTA and CDR2 is FQGNSA. The CDR3 DNA sequence: TGTGCCAGCAGGACTCAGACTGAAGCTTTCTTT. Translating it yields CASRTQTEAFF.

This clone has a handful of counts. J is TRBJ2-1 and V is TRBV2; D is possibly TRBD2 (5 bases). V lost 2 bases and J 3 bases, leaving 14 bases between the germline ends. Per the germline V gene, CDR1 is SNHLY and CDR2 is FYNNEI. There are 16 residues in the CDR3. CDR3 loop: CASSEPLGVLYNEQFF. The CDR3 DNA reads TGTGCCAGCAGTGAACCCCTCGGGGTCCTCTACAATGAGCAGTTCTTC.

V usage is TRBV21-1 and J usage is TRBJ2-7; the tabulated D call, TRBD1, remains unverified against the DNA. TRBV21-1 is a pseudogene segment. This CDR3 region has 16 residues. This CDR3 is CASSNLRQGLSYEQYF. For the CDR3, the DNA is TGTGCCAGCAGCAACCTGAGACAGGGATTATCCTACGAGCAGTACTTC.

On this clone itself: At one boundary the junction diverges from the germline segment, which might be a read error. Other DNA sequences within the sample encode an identical CDR3. CDR3 sequence (DNA): TGTGCCAGCAGCTTCTCACTGATTAATTCCCCCCTCCACTTT. This sequence encodes CASSFSLINSPLHF. J is TRBJ1-6 and V is TRBV7-8, with no clear D. Germline CDR1 SGHVS, CDR2 FQNEAQ. This CDR3 region has 14 residues.